This TCR beta chain was found in a study of blood T cell repertoires in COVID-19. Study overall: Acute-phase and convalescent COVID-19 samples originated in the United States, Italy and Spain.

Clones were sequenced by immunoSEQ multiplex PCR, and TCRdb holds only the in-frame ones, with some missing. The table lists around 200,000 clones, 75% to 90% of them singletons, with around 5.1% in the top ten. CDR1 is KGHSH, CDR2 LQKENI, per germline. V lost 1 base and J lost 6, with 6 bases in between. The CDR3 is 13 residues long. J is TRBJ2-2 and V is TRBV18; unclear D gene. What was sequenced was peripheral blood. The receptor was derived from a human donor in a cohort sampled during active COVID-19. The DNA of the CDR3 is TGTGCCAGCTCACCACTAGTGGCCGGGGAGCTGTTTTTT. It specifies CASSPLVAGELFF.